What follows are 26 T cell receptor beta chains derived from one specimen sequenced in a study of shared clonotypes between healthy human individuals. Using immunoSEQ multiplex PCR, the repertoire was profiled, and TCRdb retains in-frame clones only, with some absent. Of 1.5 million to 1.9 million clones in the sample, 95% to 99% are singletons; the top ten hold around 0.45%. The sequencing input was naive CD4+ T cells sorted from blood. Sample subset: CD45RA+ positively selected. Source of these receptors: a man aged 30 to 39 in good health.

V and J are TRBV5-1 and TRBJ2-7; 7 bases match TRBD1. The CDR3 extends over 14 amino acids. Germline assignment: CDR1 SGHRS and CDR2 YFSETQ. J lost 3 bases, V lost 0 bases, and 3 bases had no gene match. The CDR3 protein is CASSLEGGDYEQYF. The CDR3 nucleotides are TGCGCCAGCAGCTTGGAAGGGGGCGACTACGAGCAGTACTTC.

The chain combines TRBV28 with TRBJ2-2, with 9 bases aligning to TRBD2. J lost 8 bases, V lost 6 bases, and 13 bases had no gene match. The germline V gene encodes CDR1 MDHEN and CDR2 SYDVKM. This CDR3 is built from 16 residues. CDR3 region: CASSEFRLAGMGELFF. DNA of the CDR3: TGTGCCAGCAGCGAGTTCAGGCTAGCGGGAATGGGGGAGCTGTTTTTT.

The rearrangement links TRBV29-1 to TRBJ2-1; perhaps D is TRBD1 or TRBD2 (5 bases each). Germline assignment: CDR1 SQVTM and CDR2 ANQGSEA. This CDR3 comprises 14 residues. V lost 0 bases, J lost 8 bases, and 14 bases lay in between. CDR3 sequence reads: CSVEEYPGRDEQFF. For the CDR3, the DNA is TGCAGCGTTGAAGAGTACCCAGGGCGGGATGAGCAGTTCTTC.

This chain uses TRBV21-1 with TRBJ1-4. TRBV21-1 is a pseudogene segment. The CDR3 length is 15 residues. The CDR3 nucleotides read TGTGCCAGCAGCAAGCGGGGACAAAAGGGGGAAAAACTGTTTTTT. Translating it yields CASSKRGQKGEKLFF.

The chain links TRBV6-5 to TRBJ2-7; D unresolved. The CDR3 covers 11 residues. Trimming took off 6 bases at V and 4 bases at J, with 7 bases between the two ends. Per germline, CDR1 MNHEY and CDR2 SVGAGI. CDR3 nucleotides: TGTGCCAGCAGGATCGGGTACGAGCAGTACTTC. Protein product: CASRIGYEQYF.

The chain is built from TRBV18 and TRBJ1-1, with TRBD1 as a possible D gene (6 bases). Trimming removed 1 base from V and 7 bases from J, with 10 bases in between. The CDR3 sequence is 13 residues long. Germline assignment: CDR1 KGHSH and CDR2 LQKENI. In nucleotides, the CDR3 is TGTGCCAGCTCACCACAGGGGGGGGTTGAAGCTTTCTTT. It codes for CASSPQGGVEAFF.

The chain couples TRBV6-5 to TRBJ1-1; tentatively, D is TRBD1 (6 bases). Germline CDR1 MNHEY, CDR2 SVGAGI. The V gene lost 2 bases and the J gene lost 12 bases, with 10 bases spanning the gap. The CDR3 extends over 11 amino acids. The CDR3 loop reads CASSYQGRTFF. Here the CDR3 DNA reads TGTGCCAGCAGTTACCAGGGGAGGACTTTCTTT.

The chain uses TRBV28 and TRBJ2-7, with 9 nucleotides matching TRBD1. Looked up from germline, CDR1 is MDHEN and CDR2 is SYDVKM. The CDR3 length is 14 residues. Trimming at V came to 5 bases and at J to 2 bases, leaving 4 bases not matched to a gene. DNA of the CDR3: TGTGCCAGCAGTGGGGGACAGGGCCCCTACGAGCAGTACTTC. This translates into CASSGGQGPYEQYF.

J is TRBJ2-7 and V is TRBV29-1, with D perhaps matching TRBD2 (6 bases). CDR3 length equals 13 residues. Trimming took 7 bases from V and 5 from J, leaving 18 bases between them. Germline V CDR1 and CDR2: SQVTM, ANQGSEA. The CDR3 DNA is TGCAGCGCTGAGTTGGGGGGTAGAAACGAGCAGTACTTC. Translation gives CSAELGGRNEQYF.

The chain carries TRBV5-4 and TRBJ2-7; 16 nucleotides line up with TRBD2. Trimming removed 4 bases from V and 4 bases from J; junction bases left unmatched: 11. The CDR3 length is 18 residues. CDR1 and CDR2 from the germline V gene are SGHNT and YYREEE (reference sequence). The CDR3 loop reads CASSTTGTSGRARYEQYF. The CDR3 DNA is TGTGCCAGCAGCACGACCGGGACTAGCGGGAGGGCCAGGTACGAGCAGTACTTC.

The chain carries TRBV9 and TRBJ2-1; 9 positions match TRBD2. V was pared by 0 bases and J by 5 bases, with 3 bases of the junction left unmatched. This CDR3 is built from 15 residues. Looked up from germline, CDR1 is SGDLS and CDR2 is YYNGEE. DNA for the CDR3: TGTGCCAGCAGCGTAGTGGCGGGAGGGGACAATGAGCAGTTCTTC. Translation: CASSVVAGGDNEQFF.

The chain carries TRBV5-1 and TRBJ1-2; D ambiguous. Germline V lookup: CDR1 SGHRS, CDR2 YFSETQ. The CDR3 loop spans 15 amino acids. Trimming left V 2 bases short and J 1 base short, with 12 bases between. The CDR3 sequence: CASSFGPPDNYGYTF. The CDR3 region has the DNA TGCGCCAGCAGCTTCGGCCCGCCGGATAACTATGGCTACACCTTC.

The CDR3 coding sequence is TGTGCCAGCAACAGCCCAGGGGGGAGCACAGATACGCAGTATTTT. Encoded protein: CASNSPGGSTDTQYF. This sequence joins TRBV27 and TRBJ2-3; weak D call: TRBD1 (7 bases). Between the trimmed V and J ends, which lost 7 bases and 0 bases, there was a span of 14 bases. Germline V gives CDR1 MNHEY, CDR2 SMNVEV (reference sequence). This CDR3 spans 15 amino acids.

The chain links TRBV9 to TRBJ2-5, with unresolved D. Deletions cut 2 bases from V and 5 bases from J, with 16 bases between. The CDR3 contains 15 residues. CDR1 and CDR2 from the germline V gene are SGDLS and YYNGEE. The CDR3 here is CASSVGPVIEETQYF. The CDR3 bases are TGTGCCAGCAGCGTTGGACCCGTGATAGAGGAGACCCAGTACTTC.

This chain connects TRBV28 to TRBJ2-2, with unresolved D. The CDR3 sequence is 10 residues long. Trimming took off 7 bases at V and 10 bases at J, with 7 bases between the two ends. Germline lookup yields CDR1 MDHEN and CDR2 SYDVKM. CDR3 amino acids: CASTGPELFF. The CDR3 nucleotides read TGTGCCAGCACCGGCCCGGAGCTGTTTTTT.

This chain uses TRBV6-5 with TRBJ2-1; TRBD1 aligns across 7 bases. J lost 7 bases, V lost 0 bases, and 6 bases had no gene match. CDR3 length: 15 residues. From germline, CDR1 is MNHEY and CDR2 SVGAGI. CDR3 sequence reads: CASSYSTGLYNEQFF. The CDR3 DNA reads TGTGCCAGCAGTTACTCGACAGGGTTGTATAATGAGCAGTTCTTC.

This clone was detected only once. The same CDR3 also results from other DNA sequences found in this sample. The chain carries TRBV28 and TRBJ2-5, with no clear D. V lost 3 bases, J lost 1 base, and 3 bases lay in between. The germline V gene encodes CDR1 MDHEN and CDR2 SYDVKM. This CDR3 spans 12 amino acids. The DNA for the CDR3 is TGTGCCAGCAGTTTGGTCCAAGAGACCCAGTACTTC. It yields the protein CASSLVQETQYF. The variable domain in full, completed from reference TRBV28 and TRBJ2-5, reads DVKVTQSSRYLVKRTGEKVFLECVQDMDHENMFWYRQDPGLGLRLIYFSYDVKMKEKGDIPEGYSVSREKKERFSLILESASTNQTSMYLCASSLVQETQYFGPGTRLLVL.

J is TRBJ1-2 and V is TRBV9; no definite D call. CDR3 size: 17 residues. V was clipped by 3 bases and J by 2 bases, with 20 bases between them. Germline CDR1 SGDLS, CDR2 YYNGEE. The CDR3: CASSAAPGGRTNYGYTF. The CDR3 bases are TGTGCCAGCAGCGCAGCCCCCGGAGGACGGACCAACTATGGCTACACCTTC.

The chain carries TRBV7-9 and TRBJ2-1; 14 bases line up with TRBD2. Per germline, CDR1 SEHNR and CDR2 FQNEAQ (reference sequence). This CDR3 contains 16 residues. Trimming cost V 5 bases and J 6 bases; bases outside gene matches: 6. The CDR3 region has the DNA TGTGCCAGCAGCCTTGGGACTAGCGGGAGTTCCAATGAGCAGTTCTTC. Its translation is CASSLGTSGSSNEQFF.

The rearrangement uses TRBV7-9 and TRBJ2-1, with D uncertain. The CDR3 sequence is 12 residues long. Between the trimmed V and J ends, which lost 5 bases and 10 bases, there was a span of 12 bases. Germline assignment: CDR1 SEHNR and CDR2 FQNEAQ (reference sequence). CDR3 protein: CASSPIPLEQFF. CDR3 DNA sequence: TGTGCCAGCAGCCCTATTCCCCTAGAGCAGTTCTTC.

The chain is built from TRBV13 and TRBJ1-1, with no clear D. Trimming removed 0 bases at V and 3 bases at J, with 5 bases between. The CDR3 extends over 13 amino acids. CDR1 and CDR2 from the germline V gene are PRHDT and FYEKMQ (reference sequence). This CDR3 reads CASSLGRYTEAFF. CDR3 nucleotide sequence: TGTGCCAGCAGCTTAGGCCGGTACACTGAAGCTTTCTTT.

This chain uses TRBV11-3 with TRBJ2-7; 9 bases agree with TRBD1. Germline trimming cut 5 bases from V and 4 bases from J; bases unmatched to any gene: 12. This CDR3 region has 16 residues. The germline CDR1 and CDR2 sequences are SGHNT and YENEEA. The CDR3 loop is CASSTSPQGAVYEQYF. Written as DNA, the CDR3 is TGTGCCAGCAGCACCTCCCCACAGGGGGCCGTGTACGAGCAGTACTTC.

The chain is built from TRBV6-6 and TRBJ2-5, with 12 bases lining up with TRBD1. V was clipped by 4 bases and J by 5 bases; unmatched bases: 5. Germline CDR1 reads MNHNY; CDR2 reads SVGAGI (reference sequence). The CDR3 covers 15 residues. DNA for the CDR3: TGTGCCAGCAGTTCTCGGGACAGGGGGCAGGAGACCCAGTACTTC. Its translation: CASSSRDRGQETQYF.

This sequence joins TRBV27 and TRBJ1-1; D may be TRBD1 (5 bases). Germline CDR1 MNHEY, CDR2 SMNVEV (reference sequence). V lost 2 bases and J 4 bases, leaving 11 bases between the germline ends. The length of the CDR3 is 14 residues. CDR3 region: CASSLGGLLTEAFF. CDR3 nucleotide sequence: TGTGCCAGCAGTTTAGGGGGTCTACTCACTGAAGCTTTCTTT.

On this clone itself: Germline is not matched at one junction end, which may reflect a read error. The chain combines TRBV28 with TRBJ1-1; the D gene is possibly TRBD1 (5 bases). Germline assignment: CDR1 MDHEN and CDR2 SYDVKM. The CDR3 has 12 amino acids. The CDR3 here is CASSLWTVGTSF. Written as DNA, the CDR3 is TGTGCCAGCAGTTTATGGACGGTTGGGACCTCCTTT.

The rearrangement joins TRBV6-5 to TRBJ1-5; no reliable D call. This CDR3 comprises 13 residues. The ends were cut back, 4 bases at V and 7 bases at J, with 11 bases in the middle. Germline loops: CDR1 MNHEY, CDR2 SVGAGI. The CDR3 coding sequence is TGTGCCAGCAGTTCGCGAAGGCGGCAGCCCCAGCATTTT. Amino acids: CASSSRRRQPQHF.